The 7 T cell receptor beta chains listed next were all sequenced from one sample in a study of PD-1 blockade in classical Hodgkin lymphoma. Time point given: cycle 4 day 1 (C4D1), after less than seven weeks of nivolumab. After autologous stem cell transplantation all patients relapsed, and prior brentuximab vedotin exposure differed between cohorts. Magnetic depletion of unwanted cells isolated CD4+ T cells from thawed PBMCs. Only in-frame clones appear in the TCRdb table, and some are missing; sequencing was by immunoSEQ multiplex PCR. The top ten clones hold 2% to 2.5% of a sample with around 27,000 clones, 85% to 90% of them seen once. Material: CD4+ T cells from blood, obtained before the fourth cycle of nivolumab. The receptors originated from a human donor with classical Hodgkin lymphoma.

This rearrangement joins TRBV19 to TRBJ2-3, with 14 bases identical to TRBD2. The junction had 8 bases not matched to a gene; V was cut back by 3 bases and J by 6 bases. Per germline, CDR1 LNHDA and CDR2 SQIVND (reference sequence). The CDR3 contains 17 residues. The CDR3 region has the DNA TGTGCCAGTAGTATGCCGGGACTAGCGGGAGTAGGCGATACGCAGTATTTT. It is translated as CASSMPGLAGVGDTQYF.

The rearrangement joins TRBV5-4 to TRBJ1-2; weak D call: TRBD1 (5 bases). The germline gives CDR1 SGHNT, CDR2 YYREEE (reference sequence). The germline V and J ends were trimmed by 0 bases and 0 bases, with 6 bases remaining between them. The CDR3 consists of 14 residues. CDR3 coding DNA: TGTGCCAGCAGCTTGGGGACATCTAACTATGGCTACACCTTC. Amino acid sequence: CASSLGTSNYGYTF.

This chain connects TRBV7-2 to TRBJ2-3; 10 bases align to TRBD2. J was trimmed by 2 bases and V by 3 bases; bases with no gene match: 5. This CDR3 region has 16 residues. CDR1 is SGHTA, CDR2 FQGNSA, per germline. Here the CDR3 reads CASSFRTSGDTDTQYF. Here the CDR3 DNA reads TGTGCCAGCAGCTTTAGGACTAGCGGAGACACAGATACGCAGTATTTT.

V usage is TRBV21-1 and J usage is TRBJ1-5. TRBV21-1 is shown as a pseudogene. The CDR3 is 17 residues long. The CDR3 spells CASSKRRPGGGNQPQHF. The CDR3 DNA follows: TGTGCCAGCAGCAAACGGAGACCCGGGGGCGGCAATCAGCCCCAGCATTTT.

The rearrangement joins TRBV5-6 to TRBJ1-5; 9 bases align to TRBD1. Trimming took 2 bases from V and 3 from J; bases not matched to a gene: 6. CDR3 length: 16 residues. The V gene's germline CDR1 is SGHDT and CDR2 YYEEEE. In DNA, the CDR3 is TGTGCCAGCAGCTTAAACAGGGGGCGTATCAATCAGCCCCAGCATTTT. Its translation: CASSLNRGRINQPQHF.

The rearrangement joins TRBV2 to TRBJ1-1; D not certain. This CDR3 is built from 15 residues. From germline, CDR1 is SNHLY and CDR2 FYNNEI. Trimming removed 7 bases from V and 1 base from J, with 16 bases in between. Here the CDR3 reads CASIRTALANTEAFF. CDR3 sequence (DNA): TGTGCCAGCATTCGGACGGCTCTAGCGAACACTGAAGCTTTCTTT.

This clone appeared a single time. The chain uses TRBV10-1 and TRBJ2-7; the D gene is possibly TRBD2 (7 bases). The germline gives CDR1 WNHNN, CDR2 SYGVQD (reference sequence). This CDR3 contains 15 residues. Trimming left V 3 bases short and J 2 bases short, with 14 bases between. CDR3 DNA sequence: TGCGCCAGCAGTGATCGGGGGGCCGACGCCTACGAGCAGTACTTC. Translated: CASSDRGADAYEQYF.